This is a list of T cell receptor beta chains from one sample in a study of blood T cell repertoires in COVID-19. Assay: immunoSEQ multiplex PCR; the TCRdb copy retains only in-frame clones and omits some. The sample shows about 420,000 clones, 85% to 90% of them seen only once. Sequenced material: peripheral blood. Receptors were obtained from a man younger than 35 with COVID-19, enrolled during active disease. The CDR3 runs from the conserved cysteine through the conserved F or W. The D gene is left open where the match is weak. Not all rows give a size; the values are once, few, many and, for expanded clones, a class.

TRBJ1-5	NA	13	few	TRBV18	TGTGCCAGCTCGTCAGGGGAGAGGCAGCCCCAGCATTTT	CASSSGERQPQHF
TRBJ2-1	NA	12	NA	TRBV12-1	TGTGCCAGCAGCAGGAGCTGCAATGAGCAGTTCTTC	CASSRSCNEQFF
TRBJ2-1	NA	15	NA	TRBV11-3	TGTGCCAGCAGCCCAACGCCTACCCAGGTCAATGAGCAGTTCTTC	CASSPTPTQVNEQFF
TRBJ1-2	NA	15	NA	TRBV19	TGTGCCAGTACTCTCAAGGGGGGGCTGAATAATGGCTACACCTTC	CASTLKGGLNNGYTF
TRBJ1-5	NA	16	NA	TRBV7-9	TGTGCCAGCAGCTTAGATCGGGGAAGAGGCAATCAGCCCCAGCATTTT	CASSLDRGRGNQPQHF
TRBJ2-7	TRBD2	14	NA	TRBV6-5	TGTGCCAGCAGTTACGGCGGGAGGGCCTACGAGCAGTACTTC	CASSYGGRAYEQYF
TRBJ1-6	TRBD1	20	NA	TRBV18	TGTGCCAGCTCACCCTCCCCGGGACAGGGGTTTGATTTTTATAATTCACCCCTCCACTTT	CASSPSPGQGFDFYNSPLHF
TRBJ2-1	NA	15	NA	TRBV3-1/TRBV3-2	TGTGCCAGCAGCCAAGCCGCGGGAGTAGGGGGTGAGCAGTTCTTC	CASSQAAGVGGEQFF
TRBJ2-5	NA	13	once	TRBV7-3	TGTGCCAGCAGCTTAACGGACTATGAGACCCAGTACTTC	CASSLTDYETQYF
TRBJ2-7	TRBD2	14	NA	TRBV27	TGTGCCAGCAGTTTATCAGCGGGAGACTACGAGCAGTACTTC	CASSLSAGDYEQYF
TRBJ2-1	NA	11	NA	TRBV5-3	TGTGCCAGAAGCCCCTGGCGGGAGCAGTTCTTC	CARSPWREQFF
TRBJ2-5	TRBD2	15	NA	TRBV6-5	TGTGCCAGCAGCCGACTAGCGGGGGCCCCGGAGACCCAGTACTTC	CASSRLAGAPETQYF
TRBJ2-7	NA	12	NA	TRBV28	TGTGCCAGCAGTCCAGGCTCCTACGAGCAGTACTTC	CASSPGSYEQYF
TRBJ1-6	NA	15	NA	TRBV9	TGTGCCAGCAGCGTAGCCCAGGGGCGGAATTCACCCCTCCACTTT	CASSVAQGRNSPLHF
TRBJ1-4	NA	19	NA	TRBV2	TGTGCCAGCAGTGATTTGCGGGACGCTGGGTTTAATGAAAAGGGTAAACTGTTTTTT	CASSDLRDAGFNEKGKLFF
TRBJ1-5	NA	15	NA	TRBV6-1	TGTGCCAGCAGTGACCGGGGGGAGGTCAATCAGCCCCAGCATTTT	CASSDRGEVNQPQHF
TRBJ2-1	TRBD1	16	NA	TRBV9	TGTGCCAGCAGCGTAGGAGGGACAGGGGGTTACAATGAGCAGTTCTTC	CASSVGGTGGYNEQFF
TRBJ2-6	TRBD2	18	NA	TRBV11-3	TGTGCCAGCAGCATACGACAAGGACTAGCTAGGGGGGCCAACGTCCTGACTTTC	CASSIRQGLARGANVLTF
TRBJ2-6	TRBD1	18	NA	TRBV5-1	TGCGCCAGCAGCTTAATGACAGGGTCCGGTGCCGGGGCCAACGTCCTGACTTTC	CASSLMTGSGAGANVLTF
TRBJ2-5	NA	15	NA	TRBV5-1	TGCGCCAGTTTGCAGGGGAGTTCTATAGGAGAGACCCAGTACTTC	CASLQGSSIGETQYF
TRBJ1-5	TRBD1	14	NA	TRBV23-1	TGCGCCAGCAGCTTGACAGGGGGAAATCAGCCCCAGCATTTT	CASSLTGGNQPQHF
TRBJ2-3	NA	13	NA	TRBV24-1	TGTGCCACCAGTGATTTGGCGACAGATACGCAGTATTTT	CATSDLATDTQYF
TRBJ2-3	TRBD2	14	NA	TRBV5-6	TGTGCCAGCAGCTTCCAGGGACTAGCGGCCACGCAGTATTTT	CASSFQGLAATQYF
TRBJ2-5	NA	17	NA	TRBV28	TGTGCCAGCAGTTTAAATCTAGGGACTTTCATCCAAGAGACCCAGTACTTC	CASSLNLGTFIQETQYF